Following are 18 T cell receptor beta chains from one sample sequenced in a study of T-cell reconstitution after alpha-beta-depleted transplantation in children. During its preparation, the TCRbeta library received unique molecular identifiers. TCRdb called the PCR reads again in MiXCR, with one record for every CDR3 protein. The repertoire holds 350,000 to 400,000 distinct CDR3 sequences, with 10% to 15% as singletons. The specimen was PBMCs, collected from the stem cell graft. Every receptor here comes from a human donor who donated a stem cell graft to a child with Fanconi anemia.

This clonotype came up once. The V gene is TRBV20-1, the J gene TRBJ1-6; D is uncertain. The V gene's germline CDR1 is DFQATT and CDR2 SNEGSKA (reference sequence). V lost 3 bases to trimming and J lost 7 bases, with 13 bases between them. CDR3 length equals 14 residues. CDR3 protein: CSASQGRVNSPLHF. As DNA, the CDR3 is TGCAGTGCTAGCCAAGGACGGGTAAATTCACCCCTCCACTTT.

This clonotype has only one observation. The chain uses TRBV6-2 or TRBV6-3 and TRBJ2-2, with D possibly being TRBD2 (5 bases). The V gene lost 11 bases and the J gene lost 0 bases, with 13 bases spanning the gap. The V gene's germline CDR1 is MNHEY and CDR2 SVGEGT. The CDR3 length is 14 residues. CDR3 DNA: TGTGCCGCACTAGAGCTACCGAACACCGGGGAGCTGTTTTTT. This gives the protein CAALELPNTGELFF.

This clonotype appeared a few times. This sequence joins TRBV30 and TRBJ2-1; D is possibly TRBD1 (5 bases). The CDR3 contains 12 residues. V was pared by 0 bases and J by 11 bases, with 11 bases between. Germline CDR1 reads GTSNPN; CDR2 reads SVGIG (reference sequence). The CDR3 spells CAWSVGQEQQFF. The DNA for the CDR3 is TGTGCCTGGAGTGTGGGGCAGGAACAGCAGTTCTTC.

This clonotype was picked up a small number of times. The chain carries TRBV7-6 and TRBJ2-1; TRBD1 aligns across 9 bases. V shed 7 bases and J 4 bases; nucleotides not matched to a gene: 11. Germline CDR1 reads SGHVS; CDR2 reads FNYEAQ. The CDR3 is 16 residues long. The CDR3 protein is CASTTNGDRDYNEQFF. The CDR3 bases are TGTGCCAGCACCACTAATGGGGACAGGGATTACAATGAGCAGTTCTTC.

The chain joins TRBV12-3 or TRBV12-4 to TRBJ2-1, with D possibly being TRBD2 (5 bases). V shed 7 bases and J shed 10 bases, with 17 bases lying between them. The CDR3 is 13 amino acids. The CDR3 loop reads CASMFRGSGEQFF. For the CDR3, the DNA is TGTGCCAGCATGTTTCGGGGATCTGGGGAGCAGTTCTTC.

Many counts were recorded for this clonotype. This chain links TRBV5-1 with TRBJ2-1; D is undetermined. The CDR3 length is 14 residues. The V end was cut by 2 bases, the J end by 9 bases, with 15 bases between. Germline CDR1 is SGHRS and CDR2 is YFSETQ. CDR3 in amino acids: CASSFSASSREQFF. The DNA of the CDR3 is TGCGCCAGCAGCTTCTCAGCCTCCTCCCGTGAGCAGTTCTTC.

This clonotype has a handful of counts. This chain uses TRBV12-3 or TRBV12-4 with TRBJ1-5, with 7 positions matching TRBD1. This CDR3 has 14 amino acids. Trimming at V came to 6 bases and at J to 2 bases, leaving 4 bases not matched to a gene. The CDR3 nucleotides are TGTGCCAGCAGGACCGGGACAGGCAATCAGCCCCAGCATTTT. Amino acids: CASRTGTGNQPQHF.

This clonotype came up many times. This chain links TRBV28 with TRBJ2-5; a weak D match, TRBD1 (5 bases). The CDR3 sequence is 14 residues long. Trimming pared 4 bases from V and 1 base from J, leaving 10 bases between. Germline-derived CDR1 and CDR2 are MDHEN and SYDVKM. The CDR3, as DNA: TGTGCCAGCAGTTCCGGACACCTCCAAGAGACCCAGTACTTC. Translation: CASSSGHLQETQYF.

The V and J genes are TRBV18 and TRBJ2-1, with 7 nucleotides matching TRBD1. This CDR3 comprises 16 residues. Germline CDR1 KGHSH, CDR2 LQKENI. J lost 0 bases, V lost 3 bases, and 5 bases had no gene match. The CDR3 is CASSPGTDASYNEQFF. The CDR3 nucleotides are TGTGCCAGCTCACCTGGGACAGACGCCTCCTACAATGAGCAGTTCTTC.

This chain links TRBV7-9 with TRBJ2-1; 13 bases align to TRBD2. CDR3 length: 19 residues. Trimming at V came to 0 bases and at J to 0 bases, leaving 5 bases not matched to a gene. Germline V lookup: CDR1 SEHNR, CDR2 FQNEAQ (reference sequence). As DNA, the CDR3 is TGTGCCAGCAGCTTAGCGGGGACTAGCGGGACCAGCTCCTACAATGAGCAGTTCTTC. This sequence encodes CASSLAGTSGTSSYNEQFF.

The chain uses TRBV2 and TRBJ1-6, with D maybe TRBD1 (6 bases). Germline CDR1 SNHLY, CDR2 FYNNEI. CDR3 length: 13 amino acids. The V end lost 6 bases, the J end lost 9 bases, and 12 bases lay between the germline ends. DNA of the CDR3: TGTGCCAGCAGACAGGGAAATATTTCACCCCTCCACTTT. This encodes CASRQGNISPLHF.

This rearrangement joins TRBV4-3 to TRBJ1-2; 8 bases are a match to TRBD1. The V gene end was trimmed by 2 bases and the J gene end by 3 bases; junction bases not matched to a gene: 8. Germline CDR1 is LGHNA and CDR2 is YSLEER. This CDR3 contains 16 residues. CDR3 in DNA: TGCGCCAGCAGCCAAATATTCGGACAGGGTGACTATGGCTACACCTTC. This translates into CASSQIFGQGDYGYTF.

The genes are TRBV4-3 and TRBJ2-3; D might be TRBD2 (5 bases). The CDR3 is 13 amino acids. Trimming shortened V by 4 bases and J by 11 bases, and 16 bases separated the two germline ends. CDR1 and CDR2 (germline): LGHNA, YSLEER. The CDR3 coding sequence is TGCGCCAGCAGCCTCCGGGCCTTCGGGATGCAGTATTTT. This gives the protein CASSLRAFGMQYF.

This clonotype was detected a few times. The V call is TRBV24-1, the J call TRBJ2-7; 8 positions agree with TRBD1. Germline loops: CDR1 KGHDR, CDR2 SFDVKD. The length of the CDR3 is 16 residues. V lost 4 bases, J lost 1 base, and 8 bases stayed unmatched. CDR3 DNA: TGTGCCACCAGTGACCTTGACAGGGGCGCTTCCTACGAGCAGTACTTC. This translates into CATSDLDRGASYEQYF.

The chain carries TRBV4-3 and TRBJ1-2; 8 nucleotides agree with TRBD1. This CDR3 region has 16 residues. V lost 3 bases, J lost 8 bases, and 14 bases stayed unmatched. Germline assignment: CDR1 LGHNA and CDR2 YSLEER. CDR3 sequence: CASSHRGQGTVQGYTF. The CDR3 DNA reads TGCGCCAGCAGCCATAGAGGACAGGGAACGGTTCAGGGCTACACCTTC.

The sample holds a few counts of this clonotype. The chain employs TRBV14 and TRBJ2-1; D might be TRBD1 (5 bases). The germline V and J ends were trimmed by 3 bases and 0 bases, with 18 bases remaining between them. This CDR3 spans 18 amino acids. Germline lookup yields CDR1 SGHDN and CDR2 FVKESK. The CDR3: CASSQRWTRISSYNEQFF. The CDR3 DNA reads TGTGCCAGCAGCCAGCGTTGGACACGGATTAGCTCCTACAATGAGCAGTTCTTC.

This chain uses TRBV5-1 with TRBJ2-7; 8 positions agree with TRBD1. V dropped 1 base and J dropped 1; count of bases not matched to a gene: 7. Germline values: CDR1 SGHRS, CDR2 YFSETQ. The CDR3 contains 16 residues. Written as DNA, the CDR3 is TGCGCCAGCAGCTTGATTGCCCAGGGGGCTTCCTACGAGCAGTACTTC. Protein: CASSLIAQGASYEQYF.

Points on this clonotype: The junction differs from germline at one of its ends, possibly a read error. The chain couples TRBV20-1 to TRBJ2-7; 13 bases match TRBD2. The CDR3 spans 16 residues. CDR1 is DFQATT and CDR2 is SNEGSKA in the germline V gene (reference sequence). CDR3 sequence reads: CSAEPGTSGTSNEQYF. In nucleotides, the CDR3 is TGCAGTGCTGAACCCGGGACTAGCGGGACCTCCAACGAGCAGTACTTC.